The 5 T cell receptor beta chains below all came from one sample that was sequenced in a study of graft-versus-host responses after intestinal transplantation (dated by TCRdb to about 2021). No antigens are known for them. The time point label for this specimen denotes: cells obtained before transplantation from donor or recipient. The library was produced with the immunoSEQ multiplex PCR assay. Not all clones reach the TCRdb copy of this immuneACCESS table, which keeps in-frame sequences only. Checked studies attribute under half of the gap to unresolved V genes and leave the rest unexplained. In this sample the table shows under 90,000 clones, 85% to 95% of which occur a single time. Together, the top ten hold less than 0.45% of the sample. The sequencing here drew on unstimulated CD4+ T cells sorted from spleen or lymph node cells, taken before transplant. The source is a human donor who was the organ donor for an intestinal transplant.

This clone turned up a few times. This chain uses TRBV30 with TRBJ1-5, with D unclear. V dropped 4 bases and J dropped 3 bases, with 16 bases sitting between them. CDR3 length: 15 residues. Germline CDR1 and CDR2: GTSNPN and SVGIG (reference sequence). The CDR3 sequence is CAWTYGSGLNQPQHF. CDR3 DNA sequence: TGTGCCTGGACCTACGGTTCAGGACTCAATCAGCCCCAGCATTTT. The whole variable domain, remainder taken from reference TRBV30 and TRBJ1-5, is SQTIHQWPATLVQPVGSPLSLECTVEGTSNPNLYWYRQAAGRGLQLLFYSVGIGQISSEVPQNLSASRPQDRQFILSSKKLLLSDSGFYLCAWTYGSGLNQPQHFGDGTRLSIL.

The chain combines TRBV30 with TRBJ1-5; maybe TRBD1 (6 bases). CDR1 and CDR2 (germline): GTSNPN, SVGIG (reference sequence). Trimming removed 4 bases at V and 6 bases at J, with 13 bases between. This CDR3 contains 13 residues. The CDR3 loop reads CAWTTGNGQPQHF. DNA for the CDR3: TGTGCCTGGACTACAGGGAATGGTCAGCCCCAGCATTTT.

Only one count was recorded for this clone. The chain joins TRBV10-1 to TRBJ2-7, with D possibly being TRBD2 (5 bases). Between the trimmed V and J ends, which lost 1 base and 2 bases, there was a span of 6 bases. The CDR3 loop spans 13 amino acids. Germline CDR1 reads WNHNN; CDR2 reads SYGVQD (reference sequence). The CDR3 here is CASSEWETYEQYF. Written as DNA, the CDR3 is TGCGCCAGCAGTGAGTGGGAGACCTACGAGCAGTACTTC.

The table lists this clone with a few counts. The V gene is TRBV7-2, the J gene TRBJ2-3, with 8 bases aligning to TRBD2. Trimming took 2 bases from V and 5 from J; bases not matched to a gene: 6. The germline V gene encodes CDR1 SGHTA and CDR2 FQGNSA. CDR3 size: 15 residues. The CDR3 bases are TGTGCCAGCAGCTTATACGGGGGGGGACTAGATACGCAGTATTTT. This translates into CASSLYGGGLDTQYF.

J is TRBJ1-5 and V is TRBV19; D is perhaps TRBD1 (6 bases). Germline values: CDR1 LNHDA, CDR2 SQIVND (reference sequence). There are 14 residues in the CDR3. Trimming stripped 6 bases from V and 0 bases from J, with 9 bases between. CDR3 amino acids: CASRWTDSNQPQHF. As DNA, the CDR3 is TGTGCCAGTAGGTGGACAGATAGCAATCAGCCCCAGCATTTT.